This T cell receptor beta chain came from a study of blood T cell repertoires in COVID-19. Overall study context: Italy, Spain and the United States were the sources of the convalescent and acute COVID-19 samples.

There are a few counts of this clone. In the original analysis: Amplification of reference gene primers provided the estimated nucleated cell counts. The table came from immunoSEQ multiplex PCR; TCRdb's copy has only in-frame clones and leaves some out. That table furnishes V, J and clone size, whereas the DNA furnished D and trimming. The sample holds approximately 27,000 clones, around 83% seen once. V was pared by 3 bases and J by 1 base, with 9 bases between. Germline values: CDR1 LGHNA, CDR2 YNFKEQ. The CDR3 runs to 14 residues. Sequenced: peripheral blood. This chain joins TRBV4-2 and TRBJ1-1; a possible D gene is TRBD1 (5 bases). This receptor was taken from a human donor in a cohort sampled during active COVID-19. Written as DNA, the CDR3 is TGTGCCAGCAGCCAGTTCCAGGGGAACACTGAAGCTTTCTTT. It encodes CASSQFQGNTEAFF.